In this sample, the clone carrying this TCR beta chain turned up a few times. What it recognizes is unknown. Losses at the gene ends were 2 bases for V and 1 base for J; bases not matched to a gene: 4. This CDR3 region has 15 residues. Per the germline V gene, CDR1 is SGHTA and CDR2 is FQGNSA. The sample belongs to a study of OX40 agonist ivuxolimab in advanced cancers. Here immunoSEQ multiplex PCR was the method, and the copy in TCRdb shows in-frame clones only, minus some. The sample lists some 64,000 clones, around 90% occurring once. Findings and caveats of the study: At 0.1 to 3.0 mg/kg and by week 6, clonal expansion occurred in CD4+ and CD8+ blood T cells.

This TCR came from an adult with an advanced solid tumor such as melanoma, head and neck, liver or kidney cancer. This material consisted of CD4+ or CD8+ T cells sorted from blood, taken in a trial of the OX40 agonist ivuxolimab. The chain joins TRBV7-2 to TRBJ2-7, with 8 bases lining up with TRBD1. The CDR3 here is CASSLFTGGSYEQYF. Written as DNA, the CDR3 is TGTGCCAGCAGCTTATTTACAGGGGGTTCCTACGAGCAGTACTTC.